The 30 T cell receptor beta chains given below trace back to one sample, sequenced in a study of CD8 T cells in Susac syndrome. When the RNA was reverse transcribed, random hexamers were used with an input of roughly 0.5 to 1 ug. TCRdb passed the immunoSEQ multiplex PCR reads through MiXCR, listing each CDR3 protein once. The sample shows more than 65,000 distinct CDR3 sequences, approximately 93% of them seen only once. Sequencing was carried out using CD8+ T cells from PBMCs. The receptors stem from a human donor with multiple sclerosis.

V and J are TRBV20-1 and TRBJ1-5, with a tentative D call TRBD1 (5 bases). Per germline, CDR1 DFQATT and CDR2 SNEGSKA (reference sequence). The CDR3 covers 16 residues. Trimming removed 6 bases at V and 1 base at J, with 19 bases between. The CDR3 here is CSASGGGGLSNQPQHF. Here the CDR3 DNA reads TGCAGTGCCAGTGGGGGGGGAGGATTGAGCAATCAGCCCCAGCATTTT.

V is TRBV4-1 and J is TRBJ2-7; 7 bases fit TRBD2. CDR1 and CDR2 from the germline V gene are MGHRA and YSYEKL. V lost 4 bases to trimming and J lost 2 bases; unmatched junction nucleotides: 5. The CDR3 is 14 residues long. The CDR3 nucleotides are TGCGCCAGCAGCCCGGTGCGGGGGACCTACGAGCAGTACTTC. This translates into CASSPVRGTYEQYF.

The V gene is TRBV25-1, the J gene TRBJ2-1; no reliable D call. Trimming stripped 4 bases from V and 4 bases from J, with 14 bases between. This CDR3 comprises 15 residues. CDR1 MGHDK and CDR2 SYGVNS come from the germline V gene. The CDR3 protein is CASSATPDLYNEQFF. DNA of the CDR3: TGTGCCAGCAGTGCAACGCCGGATCTATACAATGAGCAGTTCTTC.

The chain employs TRBV29-1 and TRBJ1-1, with D unresolved. With 5 bases removed from V and 1 base from J, the gap between germline ends came to 11 bases. The germline gives CDR1 SQVTM, CDR2 ANQGSEA. This CDR3 spans 13 amino acids. This chain's CDR3 is CSVYSLENTEAFF. CDR3 in DNA: TGCAGCGTTTATTCGTTGGAGAACACTGAAGCTTTCTTT.

The rearrangement joins TRBV3-1 to TRBJ2-2, with D tentatively TRBD1 or TRBD2 (5 bases each). The V gene's germline CDR1 is LGHDT and CDR2 YNNKEL (reference sequence). Trimming cost V 0 bases and J 4 bases, with 18 bases left between them. CDR3 length: 18 residues. CDR3 DNA sequence: TGTGCCAGCAGCCAAGATCCCAATGTCGGGGCGGGCACCGGGGAGCTGTTTTTT. It translates to CASSQDPNVGAGTGELFF.

V gene TRBV9 combines with J gene TRBJ2-7, with D uncertain. Germline V gene data show CDR1 as SGDLS and CDR2 as YYNGEE. There are 13 residues in the CDR3. V gave up 4 bases and J gave up 2 bases, with 10 bases separating them. DNA for the CDR3: TGTGCCAGCAGCAGAATCCCGGCCTACGAGCAGTACTTC. The encoded protein is CASSRIPAYEQYF.

The chain joins TRBV7-6 to TRBJ2-7; 8 bases agree with TRBD1. The V gene end was trimmed by 5 bases and the J gene end by 2 bases; junction bases not matched to a gene: 5. The CDR3 contains 14 residues. Germline-derived CDR1 and CDR2 are SGHVS and FNYEAQ. The CDR3 protein is CASSPGQGPYEQYF. CDR3 DNA sequence: TGTGCCAGCAGCCCCGGACAGGGTCCCTACGAGCAGTACTTC. The variable domain in full, with the rest retrieved from reference TRBV7-6 and TRBJ2-7, is GAGVSQSPRYKVTKRGQDVALRCDPISGHVSLYWYRQALGQGPEFLTYFNYEAQQDKSGLPNDRFSAERPEGSISTLTIQRTEQRDSAMYRCASSPGQGPYEQYFGPGTRLTVT.

This clonotype was counted once. This sequence joins TRBV9 and TRBJ2-3; D gene ambiguous. Germline V gene data show CDR1 as SGDLS and CDR2 as YYNGEE. This CDR3 comprises 15 residues. The V end was cut by 3 bases, the J end by 0 bases, with 11 bases between. CDR3 amino acids: CASSEGSVSTDTQYF. CDR3 nucleotide sequence: TGTGCCAGCAGCGAGGGAAGCGTGAGCACAGATACGCAGTATTTT.

This clonotype has a single count. The genes are TRBV12-3 or TRBV12-4 and TRBJ1-1; no clear D gene. V dropped 6 bases and J dropped 1 base, with 9 bases sitting between them. The CDR3 consists of 13 residues. The CDR3 DNA sequence: TGTGCCAGCAGGGACGGTTGGAACACTGAAGCTTTCTTT. Encoded protein: CASRDGWNTEAFF.

This clonotype is a singleton in its sample. The chain employs TRBV29-1 and TRBJ2-7; 10 bases line up with TRBD1. Trimming cost V 5 bases and J 3 bases; bases outside gene matches: 4. CDR1 is SQVTM, CDR2 ANQGSEA, per germline. The CDR3 is made up of 13 amino acids. CDR3 DNA sequence: TGCAGCGTTAAGACAGGGGGCGGCTACGAGCAGTACTTC. Translation gives CSVKTGGGYEQYF.

This rearrangement joins TRBV27 to TRBJ1-5, with a possible D match to TRBD1 (5 bases). This CDR3 is built from 16 residues. V lost 4 bases to trimming and J lost 3 bases, with 16 bases between them. Germline V CDR1 and CDR2: MNHEY, SMNVEV (reference sequence). CDR3 loop: CASSSRTPQNNQPQHF. The CDR3 DNA follows: TGTGCCAGCAGTTCGAGGACACCTCAGAACAATCAGCCCCAGCATTTT.

The chain employs TRBV4-1 and TRBJ2-7; a possible D gene is TRBD2 (6 bases). V was trimmed by 0 bases and J by 2 bases, leaving 8 bases between them. Germline values: CDR1 MGHRA, CDR2 YSYEKL. The CDR3 totals 14 residues. The CDR3: CASSQDSGTYEQYF. For the CDR3, the DNA is TGCGCCAGCAGCCAAGATAGCGGAACCTACGAGCAGTACTTC.

The J gene is TRBJ1-2, the V gene TRBV5-1, with 8 bases that match TRBD1. With V trimmed by 4 bases and J by 5 bases, 10 bases remained unmatched. CDR1 and CDR2 from the germline V gene are SGHRS and YFSETQ. This CDR3 has 15 residues. The CDR3 nucleotides are TGCGCCAGCAGCCCCGGACAGGGAAACCCTTATGGCTACACCTTC. Translating it yields CASSPGQGNPYGYTF.

V is TRBV7-9 and J is TRBJ2-5, with TRBD1 matching over 7 bases. Germline trimming cut 5 bases from V and 4 bases from J; bases unmatched to any gene: 7. The CDR3 runs 14 residues. The germline V gene encodes CDR1 SEHNR and CDR2 FQNEAQ (reference sequence). The DNA for the CDR3 is TGTGCCAGCAGCGCAACAGGGGACGGAGAGACCCAGTACTTC. Translating it yields CASSATGDGETQYF. Together with reference TRBV7-9 and TRBJ2-5, the CDR3 gives the full variable domain: DTGVSQNPRHKITKRGQNVTFRCDPISEHNRLYWYRQTLGQGPEFLTYFQNEAQLEKSRLLSDRFSAERPKGSFSTLEIQRTEQGDSAMYLCASSATGDGETQYFGPGTRLLVL.

The V and J genes are TRBV20-1 and TRBJ2-1; 11 bases are a match to TRBD2. Germline CDR1 DFQATT, CDR2 SNEGSKA (reference sequence). This CDR3 spans 14 amino acids. V lost 5 bases to trimming and J lost 9 bases; unmatched junction nucleotides: 9. The CDR3 nucleotides read TGCAGTGCTTTTAGCGGGAGGGAGCTCGGTGAGCAGTTCTTC. It codes for CSAFSGRELGEQFF.

The V and J genes are TRBV29-1 and TRBJ2-5; the match to TRBD1 covers 8 bases. J lost 5 bases, V lost 3 bases, and 2 bases had no gene match. The germline V gene has CDR1 SQVTM and CDR2 ANQGSEA. This CDR3 region has 12 residues. The CDR3 bases are TGCAGCGTTGAGCAGGGGGCCGAGACCCAGTACTTC. It yields the protein CSVEQGAETQYF.

The V and J genes are TRBV12-3 or TRBV12-4 and TRBJ2-1; D is perhaps TRBD1 (7 bases). The CDR3 is 14 amino acids. V lost 6 bases to trimming and J lost 7 bases, with 16 bases between them. The CDR3 bases are TGTGCCAGCAGCGTTTCCGCAGGGGGGAATGAGCAGTTCTTC. This codes for CASSVSAGGNEQFF.

The chain carries TRBV7-9 and TRBJ2-1; 9 nucleotides agree with TRBD2. Trimming cost V 10 bases and J 7 bases; bases outside gene matches: 8. Looked up from germline, CDR1 is SEHNR and CDR2 is FQNEAQ (reference sequence). The CDR3 extends over 13 amino acids. CDR3: CATSGASSNEQFF. The CDR3 nucleotides read TGTGCCACTAGCGGGGCTTCAAGTAATGAGCAGTTCTTC.

The rearrangement links TRBV30 to TRBJ1-2, with no clear D. Germline V CDR1 and CDR2: GTSNPN, SVGIG (reference sequence). V lost 0 bases and J 0 bases, leaving 11 bases between the germline ends. CDR3 size: 15 residues. The CDR3 loop is CAWSVIPATNYGYTF. CDR3 DNA sequence: TGTGCCTGGAGTGTAATTCCAGCAACTAACTATGGCTACACCTTC.

The chain links TRBV9 to TRBJ2-1; D is uncertain. The CDR3 covers 11 residues. V dropped 4 bases and J dropped 9 bases, with 8 bases sitting between them. Germline lookup yields CDR1 SGDLS and CDR2 YYNGEE. The CDR3 DNA follows: TGTGCCAGCAGCTCCGTCGGTGAGCAGTTCTTC. It is translated as CASSSVGEQFF.

The chain employs TRBV4-3 and TRBJ2-7; no clear D gene. CDR1 and CDR2 (germline): LGHNA, YSLEER. The CDR3 is made up of 14 amino acids. V lost 0 bases and J 1 base, leaving 7 bases between the germline ends. CDR3 loop: CASSQESASYEQYF. CDR3 DNA sequence: TGCGCCAGCAGCCAAGAGTCAGCATCCTACGAGCAGTACTTC.

The V and J genes are TRBV7-9 and TRBJ2-2; TRBD2 might be the D (6 bases). V lost 5 bases to trimming and J lost 4 bases, with 11 bases between them. From germline, CDR1 is SEHNR and CDR2 FQNEAQ (reference sequence). The CDR3 loop spans 14 amino acids. The chain's CDR3 is CASSGGLTTGELFF. The CDR3 DNA sequence: TGTGCCAGCAGCGGGGGACTTACCACCGGGGAGCTGTTTTTT.

This clonotype showed up just a few times. CDR3 residues: CSVETPVKGETQYF. CDR3 coding DNA: TGCAGCGTTGAGACTCCAGTCAAGGGAGAGACCCAGTACTTC. The rearrangement joins TRBV29-1 to TRBJ2-5, with no clear D. The germline gives CDR1 SQVTM, CDR2 ANQGSEA. The ends were cut back, 3 bases at V and 4 bases at J, with 15 bases in the middle. There are 14 residues in the CDR3.

The V call is TRBV4-1, the J call TRBJ1-2; TRBD1 might be the D (6 bases). The germline V gene has CDR1 MGHRA and CDR2 YSYEKL. V lost 2 bases and J 3 bases, leaving 10 bases between the germline ends. This CDR3 spans 14 amino acids. As DNA, the CDR3 is TGCGCCAGCAGCCAACAACAGGGTGACTATGGCTACACCTTC. It is translated as CASSQQQGDYGYTF.

In nucleotides, the CDR3 is TGTGCCAGCAGTCTTACCCCCAGCGGTCAGATTTTCTACGAGCAGTACTTC. Translating gives CASSLTPSGQIFYEQYF. The V gene is TRBV6-1, the J gene TRBJ2-7; D may be TRBD2 (5 bases). The CDR3 is made up of 17 amino acids. The germline CDR1 and CDR2 sequences are MNHNS and SASEGT. V lost 5 bases and J lost 3, with 23 bases in between.

The J gene is TRBJ1-2, the V gene TRBV12-3 or TRBV12-4, with D uncertain. V lost 5 bases, J lost 4 bases, and 14 bases lay in between. This CDR3 has 14 amino acids. CDR3 region: CASSQAGSIYGYTF. Here the CDR3 DNA reads TGTGCCAGCAGTCAAGCCGGGTCCATCTATGGCTACACCTTC.

This chain links TRBV20-1 with TRBJ2-1; tentative D call: TRBD1 (6 bases). CDR1 DFQATT and CDR2 SNEGSKA come from the germline V gene (reference sequence). The CDR3 totals 13 residues. The ends were cut back, 7 bases at V and 5 bases at J, with 15 bases in the middle. DNA of the CDR3: TGCAGTGGGTACAGGGAAACCCACAATGAGCAGTTCTTC. This translates into CSGYRETHNEQFF.

This rearrangement joins TRBV6-5 to TRBJ1-2, with D perhaps matching TRBD1 (6 bases). There are 17 residues in the CDR3. V was cut by 0 bases and J by 2 bases, with 16 bases left in between. Germline V gene lookup returns CDR1 MNHEY and CDR2 SVGAGI. CDR3 residues: CASSYSFGGAVNYGYTF. DNA for the CDR3: TGTGCCAGCAGTTACTCCTTTGGGGGGGCGGTGAACTATGGCTACACCTTC.

The chain carries TRBV5-1 and TRBJ2-1; 9 positions agree with TRBD1. The CDR3 sequence is 15 residues long. The germline V gene has CDR1 SGHRS and CDR2 YFSETQ. Trimming removed 4 bases from V and 4 bases from J; junction bases left unmatched: 6. CDR3 loop: CASSVGTGLYNEQFF. The CDR3 nucleotides read TGCGCCAGCAGCGTCGGGACAGGGCTATACAATGAGCAGTTCTTC.

V usage is TRBV6-6 and J usage is TRBJ1-2; D ambiguous. Per the germline V gene, CDR1 is MNHNY and CDR2 is SVGAGI (reference sequence). The CDR3 has 12 amino acids. V was pared by 1 base and J by 2 bases, with 2 bases between. CDR3 nucleotide sequence: TGTGCCAGCAGTTACTGGAACTATGGCTACACCTTC. Translated, it gives CASSYWNYGYTF.